Described below is a single T cell receptor (beta chain) sequence and its context. The data originate from a study of blood T cell repertoires in COVID-19. Study-wide context: The United States, Italy and Spain were the sources of the acute and convalescent COVID-19 samples. Sources were T cells, B-cell-depleted T cells, or PBMCs; the material itself was cDNA or gDNA.

Trimming at V came to 10 bases and at J to 1 base, leaving 14 bases not matched to a gene. Germline lookup yields CDR1 ENHRY and CDR2 SYGVKD. The CDR3 has 16 residues. In the original analysis: Amplified reference gene primers provided the basis for estimating nucleated cell counts. The protocol was immunoSEQ multiplex PCR, while the TCRdb copy is restricted to in-frame clones and leaves out a portion. The D gene and trimming were derived from the DNA, and the V and J assignments and clone size from that table. The repertoire holds 150,000 or so clones, with almost 85% as singletons. The source of this sequence is a human donor with acute or convalescent COVID-19. The donor label of this sample is uncertain. The sequenced sample was peripheral blood. The chain recombines TRBV10-3 with TRBJ2-7, with 9 bases matching TRBD2. DNA for the CDR3: TGTGCCACCGGTAGCGGGGGCGATCTCCTATCCTACGAGCAGTACTTC. The encoded protein is CATGSGGDLLSYEQYF.